This T cell receptor (beta chain) comes out of a study of cytomegalovirus exposure and HLA in healthy donors. Study in general: Clustering assigned approximately 78% of the 350 to 450 genotyped donors to the Caucasian-associated ancestry cluster. Study-wide results and limits: In terms of immune exposure information, only CMV serostatus was available. The dataset shows that most TCR sequences were rare, while some public TCRs occurred in many donors. TCR beta chains numbering more than 150 were designated cytomegalovirus-associated.

For this clone: No antigen is known for it.

The primer mix had 60 Vbeta and 13 Jbeta primers. The protocol was immunoSEQ multiplex PCR, while the TCRdb copy is restricted to in-frame clones and leaves out a portion. This sample has around 150,000 clones, with approximately 87% found just once. The CDR3 runs 20 residues. V lost 0 bases, J lost 1 base, and 14 bases stayed unmatched. Per the germline V gene, CDR1 is LGHNA and CDR2 is YNFKEQ. The specimen was PBMCs. The TCR originated in a woman between 25 and 40 years old in good health and CMV-seronegative. This chain links TRBV4-2 with TRBJ1-3, with 8 bases fitting TRBD1. Written as DNA, the CDR3 is TGTGCCAGCAGCCAAGATGCCCCCAGGGGGCCGGAATATTCTGGAAACACCATATATTTT. The encoded protein is CASSQDAPRGPEYSGNTIYF.